These 21 T cell receptor beta chains share one sample of origin, sequenced in a study of tumor-infiltrating lymphocytes in primary liver carcinoma. Each 20-30 mg portion of unsorted bulk tissue served as the source for co-extraction of RNA and DNA. Total RNA amounting to roughly 0.5 ug was the source from which TCR beta cDNA was made with a constant-region primer. Three nested multiplex PCR rounds, a slightly modified ARM-PCR method, built the TCR beta libraries. For 10 cycles apiece, the opening two PCR rounds ran with TRBV1-TRBV30 forward primers and a C-beta reverse primer. TCRdb analysed the multiplex PCR reads with MiXCR anew, one entry per CDR3 protein. The sample lists over 100,000 distinct CDR3 sequences, 55% to 70% seen once, with more than 7% in the top ten. The material sequenced was tumor-adjacent normal liver tissue. These TCRs come from a woman aged 60-70 years with primary liver carcinoma and hepatitis B virus infection.

With respect to this clonotype: The junction shows a germline mismatch at one end, possibly a read error. This chain joins TRBV28 and TRBJ2-3; D gene unclear. CDR1 MDHEN and CDR2 SYDVKM come from the germline V gene. The CDR3 totals 14 residues. The CDR3 region is CASSSLSGTDTQYF. The CDR3 DNA reads as TGTGCCAGCAGCTCTTTGTCTGGCACAGATACTCAGTATTTT.

Concerning this clonotype itself: Germline is not matched at one junction end, which may reflect a read error. V usage is TRBV4-2 and J usage is TRBJ1-1; D perhaps matches TRBD1 (5 bases). Germline CDR1 and CDR2: LGHNA and YNFKEQ. The CDR3 is 16 residues long. CDR3 sequence: CGSSQDTIGQGTEAFF. In DNA form, the CDR3 reads TGCGGCAGCAGCCAAGATACGATAGGGCAGGGCACTGAAGCTTTCTTT.

A remark on this clonotype: One end of the junction does not line up with germline, which may come from a read error. V is TRBV6-5 and J is TRBJ2-1; TRBD1 or TRBD2 may be the D gene (5 bases each). The CDR3 extends over 13 amino acids. CDR1 is MNHEY, CDR2 SVGAGI, per germline. This chain's CDR3 is CDSSYGAYNEQFF. The DNA of the CDR3 is TGTGACAGCAGTTACGGGGCGTACAATGAGCAGTTTTTC.

The rearrangement uses TRBV25-1 and TRBJ1-6, with D maybe TRBD1 (6 bases). Looked up from germline, CDR1 is MGHDK and CDR2 is SYGVNS. Trimming took 1 base from V and 16 from J, leaving 14 bases between them. The length of the CDR3 is 13 residues. The CDR3 loop is CASSESWGPHLHF. In nucleotides, the CDR3 is TGTGCCAGCAGTGAATCGTGGGGGCCCCATCTCCACTTT.

Turning to this clonotype: A junction end diverges from the germline sequence, so it may reflect a read error. The chain joins TRBV29-1 to TRBJ1-1; maybe TRBD1 (5 bases). This CDR3 has 15 residues. Germline V gene data show CDR1 as SQVTM and CDR2 as ANQGSEA. CDR3 in amino acids: CGVMYSGALNTEAFF. In nucleotides, the CDR3 is TGCGGCGTTATGTATTCCGGGGCATTAAACACTGAAGCTTTCTTT.

Worth noting for this clonotype: A much larger clone differs by one base, so this may be a read error. The rearrangement links TRBV28 to TRBJ1-4; D is ambiguous. There are 13 residues in the CDR3. The V gene's germline CDR1 is MDHEN and CDR2 SYDVKM. For the CDR3, the DNA is TGTGCCAGCAGTTTATTGGGGATTGAAAAACCGTTTTTT. This encodes CASSLLGIEKPFF.

Note on this clonotype: In this CDR3 the conserved last residue, phenylalanine or tryptophan, is missing, so a read error is likely. The limits of the CDR3 on the DNA are not certain, so only TCRdb's listed CDR3 is given. The chain uses TRBV29-1 and TRBJ2-3; TRBD1 reflects the table's D call only, with no check against the DNA. Including both end residues, the CDR3 is 11 amino acids long. Germline V lookup: CDR1 SQVTM, CDR2 ANQGSEA. This CDR3 reads CCVVDRERVYL.

Regarding this clonotype: A much larger clone differs from this one at a single base, so this may be a read error. The gene calls are TRBV29-1 and TRBJ1-3; D is unresolved. The length of the CDR3 is 12 residues. The germline V gene encodes CDR1 SQVTM and CDR2 ANQGSEA. In DNA form, the CDR3 reads TGCGGCGTCGCCGGGCATGGAAACACCATATATTTT. Protein: CGVAGHGNTIYF. Supplemented by reference TRBV29-1 and TRBJ1-3, the full variable domain reads SAVISQKPSRDICQRGTSLTIQCQVDSQVTMMFWYRQQPGQSLTLIATANQGSEATYESGFVIDKFPISRPNLTFSTLTVSNMSPEDSSIYLCGVAGHGNTIYFGEGSWLTVV.

This clonotype occurred many times. The V gene is TRBV6-2 or TRBV6-3, the J gene TRBJ2-7; possible D gene TRBD2, 5 bases. Trimming took 2 bases from V and 0 from J, leaving 11 bases between them. This CDR3 contains 15 residues. Germline CDR1 reads MNHEY; CDR2 reads SVGEGT. CDR3 nucleotide sequence: TGTGCCAGCAGTTACGAAGCGGCTAGCTCCTACGAGCAGTACTTC. This sequence encodes CASSYEAASSYEQYF.

In regard to this clonotype: At one of its ends the junction is not consistent with the germline gene, which may arise from a read error. The chain links TRBV3-1 to TRBJ2-4, with a possible D match to TRBD2 (5 bases). The CDR3 runs to 18 residues. Per the germline V gene, CDR1 is LGHDT and CDR2 is YNNKEL (reference sequence). The CDR3 nucleotides read TGTGCCAGCACCCAAAGCGGCGGTCAGCGCCTAGCCAAAAACATTCAGTACTTC. Translated: CASTQSGGQRLAKNIQYF.

This clonotype was counted ten times or more. V gene TRBV6-6 combines with J gene TRBJ1-1, with D possibly matching TRBD1 (6 bases). This CDR3 is 14 amino acids long. Trimming took off 4 bases at V and 2 bases at J, with 11 bases between the two ends. CDR1 is MNHNY and CDR2 is SVGAGI in the germline V gene (reference sequence). CDR3 nucleotides: TGTGCCAGCAGTTCCGGACAGTTAAACACTGAAGCTTTCTTT. Its protein is CASSSGQLNTEAFF.

This clonotype was observed a handful of times. It is likely a read error, because the conserved phenylalanine at the end of the CDR3 is missing. This chain uses TRBV29-1 with TRBJ2-2; possible D gene TRBD2, 7 bases. CDR1 SQVTM and CDR2 ANQGSEA come from the germline V gene. The CDR3 is made up of 15 amino acids. CDR3 amino acids: CSVESGGANTGELFL. The CDR3, as DNA: TGCAGTGTTGAATCGGGGGGCGCGAACACCGGGGAGCTGTTTTTA.

The CDR3 region is CASSIPYNQPQHF. The CDR3, as DNA: TGTGCCAGTAGTATTCCGTACAATCAGCCCCAGCATTTT. The J gene is TRBJ1-5, the V gene TRBV19; D is unclear. CDR1 and CDR2 from the germline V gene are LNHDA and SQIVND (reference sequence). With 3 bases removed from V and 3 bases from J, the gap between germline ends came to 6 bases. CDR3 length: 13 amino acids.

The CDR3 DNA reads TGTGCCAGGAATGAGGGACTAGCGGCTACCGGGGAGCTGTTTTTT. Translating it yields CARNEGLAATGELFF. J is TRBJ2-2 and V is TRBV6-1; 11 bases fit TRBD2. The CDR3 has 15 residues. Germline V CDR1 and CDR2: MNHNS, SASEGT. Germline trimming cut 9 bases from V and 5 bases from J; bases unmatched to any gene: 8.

As for this clonotype: The junction and the germline gene differ at one end; a read error may be behind it. V usage is TRBV12-5 and J usage is TRBJ2-7; D possibly matches TRBD1 or TRBD2 (5 bases each). Germline V gene data show CDR1 as LGHNT and CDR2 as FRNRAP. The CDR3 consists of 13 residues. The DNA of the CDR3 is TGTGCCAGTGAGGGGACCGGTTCCTACGAGCAGTACTTC. Encoded protein: CASEGTGSYEQYF.

This clonotype was recorded a few times. A junction boundary mismatches the germline segment, possibly from a read error. This chain connects TRBV5-1 to TRBJ2-2, with D possibly matching TRBD2 (5 bases). CDR1 is SGHRS, CDR2 YFSETQ, per germline. This CDR3 comprises 15 residues. CDR3 nucleotide sequence: TGCGCCAGCAGCTTTGGGCGGGTGAACACAGGGGAGCTGTTTTTT. Encoded protein: CASSFGRVNTGELFF.

A word on this clonotype: Since a much larger clone is just one base distant, this may be a read error. J is TRBJ1-4 and V is TRBV6-6; D gene ambiguous. This CDR3 spans 14 amino acids. Germline CDR1 MNHNY, CDR2 SVGAGI (reference sequence). CDR3 loop: CASSQPPTNGKLFF. The CDR3 region has the DNA TGTGCCAGCAGTCAACCCCCCACTAATGGAAAACTGTTTTTT.

As concerns this clonotype: One end of the junction does not line up with germline, which may come from a read error. V is TRBV11-1 and J is TRBJ2-7; 8 positions match TRBD1. CDR3 length: 13 amino acids. The germline V gene has CDR1 SGHAT and CDR2 FQDESV (reference sequence). CDR3 sequence reads: CANRGKRSYGQYF. The CDR3 DNA sequence: TGTGCCAACAGGGGGAAGCGATCCTACGGGCAGTACTTC.

Notes on this clonotype: One base away lies a much larger clone, so this may be a sequencing read error. The genes are TRBV2 and TRBJ2-3, with TRBD1 matching over 8 bases. Germline CDR1 and CDR2: SNHLY and FYNNEI. The trim removed 9 bases at V and 5 bases at J, leaving 7 bases unmatched. The CDR3 covers 13 residues. The CDR3 nucleotides read TGTGCCAGGGGCGGACAGGGAATAGATACGCAGTATTTT. Translated, it gives CARGGQGIDTQYF.

As for this clonotype: Relative to the germline gene, one junction end is altered; a read error may explain this. V and J are TRBV6-5 and TRBJ2-1, with 7 bases identical to TRBD1. Germline V gives CDR1 MNHEY, CDR2 SVGAGI. The CDR3 spans 14 residues. The DNA for the CDR3 is TGTGCCAGTAGTTACTGGGACAGTAGCAATGAGCAGTTCTTC. It translates to CASSYWDSSNEQFF.

The chain is built from TRBV11-2 and TRBJ2-1; no clear D. Germline-derived CDR1 and CDR2 are SGHAT and FQNNGV. V shed 5 bases and J shed 7 bases, with 24 bases lying between them. This CDR3 is 17 amino acids long. The CDR3 is CASSHYRGGRALNEQFF. In DNA form, the CDR3 reads TGTGCCAGCAGCCATTATAGAGGCGGAAGGGCCCTAAATGAGCAGTTCTTC.